The text below deals with one T cell receptor beta chain. Its antigen is unidentified. Germline and junction disagree at one end, which may indicate a read error. The CDR3 length is 13 residues. Germline CDR1 reads MDHEN; CDR2 reads SYDVKM. The sample comes from a study of neoadjuvant nivolumab and ipilimumab in lung cancer. Profiling relied on immunoSEQ multiplex PCR, and the TCRdb table lists in-frame clones only, not all of them. This table has 26,000 or so clones, around 80% appearing once. Study findings and constraints: From pretherapy to surgery, tumor richness and clonality rose with dual therapy.

The clonotype was recovered from an adult with non-small cell lung cancer. The sequences come from peripheral blood, collected before neoadjuvant nivolumab, alone or with ipilimumab. V gene TRBV28 combines with J gene TRBJ1-2; 7 positions match TRBD1. The chain's CDR3 is CASNLDRDYGYTF. For the CDR3, the DNA is TGTGCCAGCAATTTAGACAGGGACTATGGCTACACCTTC.